This note documents a single TCR beta chain sequence. This same CDR3 is encoded by further DNA sequences in the sample. The entry originates in a study of OX40 agonist ivuxolimab in advanced cancers. V lost 3 bases and J lost 4, with 12 bases in between. There are 14 residues in the CDR3. The germline V gene has CDR1 MNHEY and CDR2 SMNVEV (reference sequence). Only in-frame clones appear in the TCRdb table, and some are missing; sequencing was by immunoSEQ multiplex PCR. The sample yields 100,000 to 150,000 clones, 80% to 95% seen once. This chain connects TRBV27 to TRBJ1-1; D is possibly TRBD1 (5 bases). This TCR was recovered from an adult with an advanced solid tumor such as melanoma, head and neck, liver or kidney cancer. Sequences were derived from CD4+ or CD8+ T cells sorted from blood, sampled in a trial of the OX40 agonist ivuxolimab. The CDR3 protein is CASSFLGDGTEAFF. The DNA of the CDR3 is TGTGCCAGCAGTTTTTTGGGGGACGGCACTGAAGCTTTCTTT.